The subject of this entry is one TCR beta chain. The data derive from a study of CXCR3-negative and CXCR3-positive naive CD8 T cells. CDR3 length equals 13 residues. The germline V gene encodes CDR1 SQVTM and CDR2 ANQGSEA. UMI-tagged TRB cDNA libraries were built via 5' RACE. TCRdb reprocessed the 5' RACE reads and stores each CDR3 protein as one record, lacking DNA. This sample's table has about 46,000 distinct CDR3 sequences. Material: naive CXCR3- CD8+ T cells from blood. Sample subset: CD45RO-CCR7+CD27+CD95- naive CD8+ T cells lacking CXCR3 (TNR3-). The rearrangement uses TRBV29-1 and TRBJ2-7; absent DNA, TCRdb's TRBD1 call cannot be checked. The origin of this receptor is a human donor in good health. Some clones in this sample may be carry-over from other donors' samples. The CDR3 loop reads CSVDLQGRYEQYF.